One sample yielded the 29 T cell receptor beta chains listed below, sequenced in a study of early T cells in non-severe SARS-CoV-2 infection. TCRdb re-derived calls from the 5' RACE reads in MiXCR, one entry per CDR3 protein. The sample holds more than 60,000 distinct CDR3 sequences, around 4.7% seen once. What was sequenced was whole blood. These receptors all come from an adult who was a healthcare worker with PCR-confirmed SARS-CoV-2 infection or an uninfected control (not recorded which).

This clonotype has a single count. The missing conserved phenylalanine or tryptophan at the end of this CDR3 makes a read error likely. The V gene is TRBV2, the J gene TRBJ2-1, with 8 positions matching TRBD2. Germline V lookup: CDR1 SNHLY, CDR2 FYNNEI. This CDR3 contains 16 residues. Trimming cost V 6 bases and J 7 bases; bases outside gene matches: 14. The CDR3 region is CASRPPGLVLSNEQFL. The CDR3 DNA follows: TGTGCCAGCAGACCCCCGGGACTAGTTTTATCGAATGAGCAGTTCCTC.

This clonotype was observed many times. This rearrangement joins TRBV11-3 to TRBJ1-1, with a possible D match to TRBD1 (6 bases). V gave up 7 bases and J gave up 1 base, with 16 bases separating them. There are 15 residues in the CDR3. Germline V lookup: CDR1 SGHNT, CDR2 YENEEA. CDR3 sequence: CASIFPTRGNTEAFF. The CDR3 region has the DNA TGTGCCAGCATCTTTCCAACCAGGGGGAACACTGAAGCTTTCTTT. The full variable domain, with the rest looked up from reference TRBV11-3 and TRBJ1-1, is EAGVVQSPRYKIIEKKQPVAFWCNPISGHNTLYWYLQNLGQGPELLIRYENEEAVDDSQLPKDRFSAERLKGVDSTLKIQPAELGDSAVYLCASIFPTRGNTEAFFGQGTRLTVV.

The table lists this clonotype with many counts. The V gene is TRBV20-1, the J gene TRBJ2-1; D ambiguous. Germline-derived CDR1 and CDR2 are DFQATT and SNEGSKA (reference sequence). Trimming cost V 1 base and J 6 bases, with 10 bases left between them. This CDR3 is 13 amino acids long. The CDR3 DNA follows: TGCAGTGCTAGAGTGGGTTTACGCAATGAGCAGTTCTTC. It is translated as CSARVGLRNEQFF.

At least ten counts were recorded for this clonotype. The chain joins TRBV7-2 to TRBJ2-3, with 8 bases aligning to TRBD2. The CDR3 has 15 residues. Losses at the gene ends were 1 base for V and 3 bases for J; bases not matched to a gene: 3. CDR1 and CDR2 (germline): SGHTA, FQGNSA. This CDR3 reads CASSLVSGATDTQYF. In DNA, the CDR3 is TGTGCCAGCAGCTTAGTTAGCGGGGCGACAGATACGCAGTATTTT. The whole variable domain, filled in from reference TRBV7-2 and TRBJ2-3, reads GAGVSQSPSNKVTEKGKDVELRCDPISGHTALYWYRQSLGQGLEFLIYFQGNSAPDKSGLPSDRFSAERTGGSVSTLTIQRTQQEDSAVYLCASSLVSGATDTQYFGPGTRLTVL.

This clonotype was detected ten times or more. The CDR3 DNA reads TGTGCCAGCAGCTTGGAAAATTCACCCCTCCACTTT. Amino acid sequence: CASSLENSPLHF. The chain is built from TRBV7-9 and TRBJ1-6; D unresolved. Between the trimmed V and J ends, which lost 3 bases and 7 bases, there was a span of 4 bases. Germline V lookup: CDR1 SEHNR, CDR2 FQNEAQ (reference sequence). CDR3 length equals 12 residues.

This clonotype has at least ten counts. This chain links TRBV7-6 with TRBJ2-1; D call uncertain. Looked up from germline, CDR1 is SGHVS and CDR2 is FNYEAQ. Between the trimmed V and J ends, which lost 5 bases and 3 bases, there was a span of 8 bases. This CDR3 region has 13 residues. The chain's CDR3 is CASSTDFYNEQFF. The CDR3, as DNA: TGTGCCAGCAGCACTGACTTCTACAATGAGCAGTTCTTC.

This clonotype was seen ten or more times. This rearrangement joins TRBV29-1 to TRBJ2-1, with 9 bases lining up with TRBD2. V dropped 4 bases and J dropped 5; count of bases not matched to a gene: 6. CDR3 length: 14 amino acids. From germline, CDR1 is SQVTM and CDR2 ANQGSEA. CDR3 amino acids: CSVGRGGFNNEQFF. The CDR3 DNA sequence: TGCAGCGTTGGGCGGGGGGGCTTCAACAATGAGCAGTTCTTC.

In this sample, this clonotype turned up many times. This CDR3 is CASTGSSPNYEQYF. The CDR3 DNA is TGTGCCAGCACAGGTAGTAGCCCAAACTACGAGCAGTACTTC. This chain links TRBV7-8 with TRBJ2-7; D ambiguous. Germline lookup yields CDR1 SGHVS and CDR2 FQNEAQ. This CDR3 spans 14 amino acids. Between the trimmed V and J ends, which lost 7 bases and 3 bases, there was a span of 16 bases.

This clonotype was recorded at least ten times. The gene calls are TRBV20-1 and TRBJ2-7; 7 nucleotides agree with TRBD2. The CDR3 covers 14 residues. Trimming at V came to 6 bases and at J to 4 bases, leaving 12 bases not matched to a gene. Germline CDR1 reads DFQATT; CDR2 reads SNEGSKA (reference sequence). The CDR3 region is CSAREGKGEYEQYF. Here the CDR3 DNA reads TGCAGTGCCAGGGAGGGCAAAGGGGAGTACGAGCAGTACTTC.

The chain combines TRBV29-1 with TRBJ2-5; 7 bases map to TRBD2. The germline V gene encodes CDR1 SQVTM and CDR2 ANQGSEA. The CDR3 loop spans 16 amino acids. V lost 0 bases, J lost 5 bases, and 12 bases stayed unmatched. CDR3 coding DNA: TGCAGCGTTGAAGACGCGGGAGCCACCCTTGGTGAGACCCAGTACTTC. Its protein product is CSVEDAGATLGETQYF.

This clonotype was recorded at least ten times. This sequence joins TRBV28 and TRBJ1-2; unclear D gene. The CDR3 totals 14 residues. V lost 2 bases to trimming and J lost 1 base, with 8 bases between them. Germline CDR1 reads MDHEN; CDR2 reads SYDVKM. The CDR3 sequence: CASSLRAVNYGYTF. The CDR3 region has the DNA TGTGCCAGCAGTTTAAGGGCTGTTAACTATGGCTACACCTTC.

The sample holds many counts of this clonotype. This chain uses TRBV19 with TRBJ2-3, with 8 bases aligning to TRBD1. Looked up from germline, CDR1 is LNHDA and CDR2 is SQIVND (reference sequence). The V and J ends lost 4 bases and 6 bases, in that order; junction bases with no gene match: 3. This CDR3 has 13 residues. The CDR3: CASSTQGADTQYF. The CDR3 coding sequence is TGTGCCAGTAGTACCCAGGGGGCCGATACGCAGTATTTT.

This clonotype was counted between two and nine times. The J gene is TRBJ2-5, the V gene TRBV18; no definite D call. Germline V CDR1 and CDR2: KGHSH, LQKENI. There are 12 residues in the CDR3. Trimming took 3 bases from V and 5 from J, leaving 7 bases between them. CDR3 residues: CASSPSRETQYF. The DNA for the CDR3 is TGTGCCAGCTCACCGTCTCGGGAGACCCAGTACTTC.

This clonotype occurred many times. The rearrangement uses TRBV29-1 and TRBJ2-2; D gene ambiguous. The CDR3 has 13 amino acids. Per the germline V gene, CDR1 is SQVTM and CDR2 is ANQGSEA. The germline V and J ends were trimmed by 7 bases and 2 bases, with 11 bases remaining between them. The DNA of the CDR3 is TGCAGCGCATTGACATCAAACACCGGGGAGCTGTTTTTT. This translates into CSALTSNTGELFF.

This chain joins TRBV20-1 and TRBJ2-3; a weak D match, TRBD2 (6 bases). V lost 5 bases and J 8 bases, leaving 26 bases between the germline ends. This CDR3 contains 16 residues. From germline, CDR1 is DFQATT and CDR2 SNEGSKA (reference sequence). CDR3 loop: CSAQRFGSGRFSTQYF. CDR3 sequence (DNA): TGCAGTGCTCAAAGGTTCGGTAGCGGACGATTTTCTACGCAGTATTTT.

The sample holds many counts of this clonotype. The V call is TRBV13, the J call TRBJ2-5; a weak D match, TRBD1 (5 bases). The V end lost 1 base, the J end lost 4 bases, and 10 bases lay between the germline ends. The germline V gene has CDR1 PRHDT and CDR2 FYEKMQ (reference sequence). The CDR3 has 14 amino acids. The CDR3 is CASSLDDSRETQYF. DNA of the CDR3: TGTGCCAGCAGCTTAGATGACAGTAGAGAGACCCAGTACTTC.

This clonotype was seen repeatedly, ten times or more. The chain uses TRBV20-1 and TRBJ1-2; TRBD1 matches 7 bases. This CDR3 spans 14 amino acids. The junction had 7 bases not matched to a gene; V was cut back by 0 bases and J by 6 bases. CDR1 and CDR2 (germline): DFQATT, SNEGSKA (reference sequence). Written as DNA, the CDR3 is TGCAGTGCTAGAGACCCCGACAGGGCGGATGGCTACACCTTC. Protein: CSARDPDRADGYTF.

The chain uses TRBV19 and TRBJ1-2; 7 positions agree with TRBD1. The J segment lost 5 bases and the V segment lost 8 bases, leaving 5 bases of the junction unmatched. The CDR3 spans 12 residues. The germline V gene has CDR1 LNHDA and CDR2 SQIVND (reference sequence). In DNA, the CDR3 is TGTGCCAGTGGGGACAGTCCATATGGCTACACCTTC. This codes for CASGDSPYGYTF.

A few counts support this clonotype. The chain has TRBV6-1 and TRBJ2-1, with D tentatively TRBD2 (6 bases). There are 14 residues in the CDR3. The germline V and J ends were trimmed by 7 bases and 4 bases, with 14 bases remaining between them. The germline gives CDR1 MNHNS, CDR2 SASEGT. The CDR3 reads CASISGLAYNEQFF. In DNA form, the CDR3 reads TGTGCCAGCATTTCGGGGCTAGCGTACAATGAGCAGTTCTTC.

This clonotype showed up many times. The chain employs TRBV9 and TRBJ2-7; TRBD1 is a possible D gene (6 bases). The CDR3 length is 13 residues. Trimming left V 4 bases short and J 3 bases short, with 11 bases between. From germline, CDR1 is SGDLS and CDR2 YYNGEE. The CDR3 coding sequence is TGTGCCAGCAGCCCCCAGGGGAACTACGAGCAGTACTTC. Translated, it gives CASSPQGNYEQYF.

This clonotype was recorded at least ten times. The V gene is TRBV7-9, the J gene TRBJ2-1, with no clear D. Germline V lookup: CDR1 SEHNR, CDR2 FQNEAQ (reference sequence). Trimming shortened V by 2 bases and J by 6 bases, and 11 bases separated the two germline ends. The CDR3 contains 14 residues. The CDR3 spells CASSLPPEINEQFF. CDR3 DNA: TGTGCCAGCAGCTTACCTCCAGAGATCAATGAGCAGTTCTTC.

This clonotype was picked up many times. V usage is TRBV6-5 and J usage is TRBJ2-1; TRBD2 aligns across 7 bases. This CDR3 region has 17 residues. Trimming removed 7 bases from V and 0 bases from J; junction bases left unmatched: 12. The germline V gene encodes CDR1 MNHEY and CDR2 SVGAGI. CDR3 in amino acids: CASTRRLALSSYNEQFF. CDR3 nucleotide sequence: TGTGCCAGCACCCGACGACTAGCCCTGAGCTCCTACAATGAGCAGTTCTTC.

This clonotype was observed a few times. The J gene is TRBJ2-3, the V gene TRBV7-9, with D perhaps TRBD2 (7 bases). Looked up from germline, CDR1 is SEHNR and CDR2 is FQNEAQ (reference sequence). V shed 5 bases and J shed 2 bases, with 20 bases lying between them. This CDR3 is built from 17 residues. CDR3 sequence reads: CASSPIPGGRSTDTQYF. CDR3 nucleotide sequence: TGTGCCAGCAGCCCCATACCGGGGGGCCGGTCCACAGATACGCAGTATTTT.

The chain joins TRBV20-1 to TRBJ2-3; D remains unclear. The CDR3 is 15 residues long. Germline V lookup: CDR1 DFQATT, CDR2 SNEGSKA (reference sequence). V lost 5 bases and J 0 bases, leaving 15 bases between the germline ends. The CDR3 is CSAVIQETSTDTQYF. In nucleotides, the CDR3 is TGCAGTGCTGTCATCCAGGAGACTAGCACAGATACGCAGTATTTT.

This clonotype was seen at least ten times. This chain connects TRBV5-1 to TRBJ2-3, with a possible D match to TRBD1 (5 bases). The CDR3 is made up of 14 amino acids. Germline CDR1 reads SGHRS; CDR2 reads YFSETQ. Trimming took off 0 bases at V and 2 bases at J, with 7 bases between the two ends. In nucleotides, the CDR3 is TGCGCCAGCAGCTTGGCAGGACACACAGATACGCAGTATTTT. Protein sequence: CASSLAGHTDTQYF.

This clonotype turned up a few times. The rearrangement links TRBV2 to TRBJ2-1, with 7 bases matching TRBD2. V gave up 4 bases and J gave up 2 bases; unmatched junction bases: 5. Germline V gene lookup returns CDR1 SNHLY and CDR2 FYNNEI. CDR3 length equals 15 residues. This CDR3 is CASSVGGGPYNEQFF. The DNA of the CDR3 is TGTGCCAGCAGTGTTGGCGGGGGACCCTACAATGAGCAGTTCTTC.

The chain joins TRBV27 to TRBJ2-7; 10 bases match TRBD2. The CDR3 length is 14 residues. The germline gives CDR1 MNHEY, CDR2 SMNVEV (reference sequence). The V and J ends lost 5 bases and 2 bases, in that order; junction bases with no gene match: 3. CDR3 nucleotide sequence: TGTGCCAGCAGTGCCGGGACTAGCGCCTACGAGCAGTACTTC. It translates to CASSAGTSAYEQYF.

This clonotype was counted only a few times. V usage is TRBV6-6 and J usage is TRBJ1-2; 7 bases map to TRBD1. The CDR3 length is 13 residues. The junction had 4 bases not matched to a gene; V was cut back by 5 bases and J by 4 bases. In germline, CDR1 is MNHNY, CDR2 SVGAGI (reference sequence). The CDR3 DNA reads TGTGCCAGCAGTACGACAGGGTTCTATGGCTACACCTTC. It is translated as CASSTTGFYGYTF.

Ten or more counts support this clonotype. CDR3 in DNA: TGTGCCAGCAGCAGCCGGGACTCCGGCTCCTACGAGCAGTACTTC. Its translation: CASSSRDSGSYEQYF. The rearrangement links TRBV11-2 to TRBJ2-7, with D possibly TRBD2 on 6 matching bases. V was shortened by 5 bases and J by 0 bases, with 14 bases between the two germline ends. The CDR3 runs 15 residues. The germline V gene encodes CDR1 SGHAT and CDR2 FQNNGV.